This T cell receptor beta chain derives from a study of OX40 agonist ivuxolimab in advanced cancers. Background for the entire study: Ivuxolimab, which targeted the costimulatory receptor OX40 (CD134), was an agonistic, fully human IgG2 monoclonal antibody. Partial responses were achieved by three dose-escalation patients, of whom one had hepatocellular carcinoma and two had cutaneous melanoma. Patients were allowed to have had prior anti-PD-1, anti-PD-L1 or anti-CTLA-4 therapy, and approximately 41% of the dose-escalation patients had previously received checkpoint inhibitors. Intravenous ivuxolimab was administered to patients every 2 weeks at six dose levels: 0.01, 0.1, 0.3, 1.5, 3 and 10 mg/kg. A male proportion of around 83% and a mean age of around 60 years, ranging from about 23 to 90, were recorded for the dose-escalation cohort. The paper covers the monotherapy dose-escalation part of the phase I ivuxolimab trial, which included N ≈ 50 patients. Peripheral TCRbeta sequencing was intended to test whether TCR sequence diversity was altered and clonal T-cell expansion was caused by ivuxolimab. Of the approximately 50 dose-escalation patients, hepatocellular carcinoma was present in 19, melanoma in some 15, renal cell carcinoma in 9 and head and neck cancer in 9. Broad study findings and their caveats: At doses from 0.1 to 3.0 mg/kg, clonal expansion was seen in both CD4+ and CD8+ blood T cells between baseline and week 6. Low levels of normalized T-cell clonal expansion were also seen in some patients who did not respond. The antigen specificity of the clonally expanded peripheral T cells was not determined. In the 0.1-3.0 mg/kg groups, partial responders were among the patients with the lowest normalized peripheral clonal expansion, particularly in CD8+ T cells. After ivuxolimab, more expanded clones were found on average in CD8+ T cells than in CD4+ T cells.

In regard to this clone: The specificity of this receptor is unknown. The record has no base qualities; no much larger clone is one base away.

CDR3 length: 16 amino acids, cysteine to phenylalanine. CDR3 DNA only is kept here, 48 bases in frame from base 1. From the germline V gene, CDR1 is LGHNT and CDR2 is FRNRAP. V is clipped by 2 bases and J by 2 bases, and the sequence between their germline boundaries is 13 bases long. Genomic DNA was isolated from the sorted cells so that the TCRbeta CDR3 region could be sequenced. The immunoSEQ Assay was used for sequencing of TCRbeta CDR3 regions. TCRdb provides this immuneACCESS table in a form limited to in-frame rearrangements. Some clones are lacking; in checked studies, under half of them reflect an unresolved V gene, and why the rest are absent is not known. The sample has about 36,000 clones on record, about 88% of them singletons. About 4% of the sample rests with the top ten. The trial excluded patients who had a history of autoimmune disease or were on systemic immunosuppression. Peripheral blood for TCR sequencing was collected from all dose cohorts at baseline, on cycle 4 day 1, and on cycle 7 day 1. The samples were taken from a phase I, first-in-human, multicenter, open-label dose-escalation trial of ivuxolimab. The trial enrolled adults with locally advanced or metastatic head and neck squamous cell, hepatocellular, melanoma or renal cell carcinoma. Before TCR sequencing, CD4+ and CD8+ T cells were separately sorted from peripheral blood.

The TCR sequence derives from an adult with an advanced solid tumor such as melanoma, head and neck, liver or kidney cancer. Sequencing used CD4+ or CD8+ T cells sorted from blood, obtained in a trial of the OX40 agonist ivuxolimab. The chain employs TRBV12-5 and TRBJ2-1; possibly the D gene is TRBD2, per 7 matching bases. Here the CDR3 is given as CASGLSPGGPYNEQFF. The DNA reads TGTGCTAGTGGTTTGAGCCCGGGGGGCCCCTACAATGAGCAGTTCTTC.